This TCR beta chain appears in the sequencing data of a study of shared clonotypes between healthy human individuals. Original processing methods: Filtering differed for immunoSEQ, which gave only junction sequences without quality scores. TCRdb keeps only in-frame clones here, not all; method: immunoSEQ multiplex PCR. For V, J and clone size, that table is used; D and trimming come from the DNA. Here the sample spans 550,000 to 700,000 clones, about three quarters being singletons. This clone was observed at least ten times. CDR3 length: 14 residues. With 6 bases clipped from V and 0 bases from J, the junction kept 3 bases outside the gene matches. The germline CDR1 and CDR2 sequences are MNHNY and SVGAGI (reference sequence).

The clonotype was recovered from a woman in her twenties or thirties in good health. Sequencing was done on a sample of memory CD4+ T cells sorted from blood. The sample's subset: CD45RA-negative fraction. The chain carries TRBV6-6 and TRBJ1-2; TRBD1 matches 8 bases. CDR3 DNA: TGTGCCAGCAGCCCACAGGGGGCTAACTATGGCTACACCTTC. It specifies CASSPQGANYGYTF.